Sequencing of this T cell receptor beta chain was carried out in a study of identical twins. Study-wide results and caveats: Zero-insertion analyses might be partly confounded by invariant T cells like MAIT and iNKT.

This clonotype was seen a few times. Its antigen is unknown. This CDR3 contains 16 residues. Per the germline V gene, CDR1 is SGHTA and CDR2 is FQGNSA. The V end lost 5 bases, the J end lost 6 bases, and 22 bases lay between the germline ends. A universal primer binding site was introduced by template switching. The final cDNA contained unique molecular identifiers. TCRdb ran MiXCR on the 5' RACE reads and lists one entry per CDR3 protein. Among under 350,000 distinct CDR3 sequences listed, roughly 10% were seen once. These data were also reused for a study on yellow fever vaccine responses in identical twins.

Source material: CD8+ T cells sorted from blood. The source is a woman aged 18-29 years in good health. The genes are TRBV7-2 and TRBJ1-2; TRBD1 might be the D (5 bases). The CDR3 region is CASSVRLGPGENGYTF. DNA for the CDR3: TGTGCCAGCAGCGTACGATTGGGACCAGGCGAGAATGGCTACACCTTC.